These 23 T cell receptor beta chains were sequenced from one sample in a study of early T cells in non-severe SARS-CoV-2 infection. TCRdb independently ran MiXCR on the 5' RACE reads; one entry per CDR3 protein. The table shows 25,000 to 30,000 distinct CDR3 sequences, with about 4% occurring only once. The specimen sequenced was whole blood. Source of these receptors: an adult who was a healthcare worker with PCR-confirmed SARS-CoV-2 infection or an uninfected control (not recorded which).

This clonotype came up many times. The gene calls are TRBV11-2 and TRBJ2-1; TRBD2 is a possible D gene (6 bases). Between the trimmed V and J ends, which lost 3 bases and 4 bases, there was a span of 25 bases. CDR1 is SGHAT, CDR2 FQNNGV, per germline. CDR3 size: 19 residues. DNA of the CDR3: TGTGCCAGCAGCTTCCGGATAAGCCGGGGCGGGAAAGATTACAATGAGCAGTTCTTC. Its translation: CASSFRISRGGKDYNEQFF.

This clonotype came up many times. This chain joins TRBV6-2 or TRBV6-3 and TRBJ2-1; D gene uncertain. Per germline, CDR1 MNHEY and CDR2 SVGEGT. With 5 bases removed from V and 0 bases from J, the gap between germline ends came to 5 bases. The CDR3 is 13 amino acids. The CDR3 nucleotides read TGTGCCAGCAGTACGAGCTCCTACAATGAGCAGTTCTTC. As protein: CASSTSSYNEQFF.

This clonotype is medium-sized. The chain combines TRBV29-1 with TRBJ2-2; unclear D gene. CDR3 length: 11 amino acids. Germline V gene lookup returns CDR1 SQVTM and CDR2 ANQGSEA. Trimming shortened V by 4 bases and J by 6 bases, and 6 bases separated the two germline ends. CDR3 protein: CSVASPGELFF. CDR3 in DNA: TGCAGCGTTGCGTCTCCCGGGGAGCTGTTTTTT.

This clonotype has a handful of counts. The chain recombines TRBV7-9 with TRBJ2-2, with 7 nucleotides matching TRBD1. Germline loops: CDR1 SEHNR, CDR2 FQNEAQ (reference sequence). This CDR3 spans 15 amino acids. The V and J ends lost 4 bases and 1 base, in that order; junction bases with no gene match: 3. CDR3 nucleotide sequence: TGTGCCAGCAGCTCCCGGACAGGGAACACCGGGGAGCTGTTTTTT. Protein: CASSSRTGNTGELFF.

This clonotype was detected many times. V gene TRBV6-6 combines with J gene TRBJ1-5; 10 bases are shared with TRBD1. The CDR3 is 15 amino acids. Germline V lookup: CDR1 MNHNY, CDR2 SVGAGI (reference sequence). The ends lost 5 bases at V and 4 bases at J; junction bases unmatched: 5. The DNA for the CDR3 is TGTGCCAGCAGTGACAGGGGGCAAGGGAATCAGCCCCAGCATTTT. It translates to CASSDRGQGNQPQHF.

V and J are TRBV12-3 or TRBV12-4 and TRBJ2-1; tentative D call: TRBD2 (6 bases). Trimming removed 6 bases from V and 10 bases from J, with 16 bases in between. The length of the CDR3 is 13 residues. For the CDR3, the DNA is TGTGCCAGCAGCCTTAGCGGTACGGAGGAGCAGTTCTTC. As protein: CASSLSGTEEQFF.

In its sample, this clonotype was seen a few times. Lacking the conserved final phenylalanine or tryptophan, this CDR3 likely reflects a read error. The rearrangement joins TRBV6-5 to TRBJ2-7; TRBD2 aligns across 12 bases. This CDR3 spans 19 amino acids. The V and J ends lost 2 bases and 1 base, in that order; junction bases with no gene match: 12. Germline CDR1 is MNHEY and CDR2 is SVGAGI. CDR3 amino acids: CASSYQRLAGVGTSYEQYS. The CDR3 DNA is TGTGCCAGCAGTTACCAGAGACTAGCGGGAGTCGGAACTTCCTACGAGCAGTACTCC.

This sequence joins TRBV6-5 and TRBJ2-2; D unclear. Trimming removed 0 bases at V and 1 base at J, with 9 bases between. The germline CDR1 and CDR2 sequences are MNHEY and SVGAGI. This CDR3 region has 16 residues. The CDR3 region is CASSYSLIGNTGELFF. Written as DNA, the CDR3 is TGTGCCAGCAGTTACTCGTTAATAGGGAACACCGGGGAGCTGTTTTTT.

In its sample, this clonotype was seen many times. V and J are TRBV10-3 and TRBJ2-2; D gene unclear. This CDR3 is built from 15 residues. Germline lookup yields CDR1 ENHRY and CDR2 SYGVKD. Trimming removed 6 bases from V and 5 bases from J, with 16 bases in between. CDR3 bases: TGTGCCATCAGCGGCCCGGAGATGAAGACCGGGGAGCTGTTTTTT. Protein sequence: CAISGPEMKTGELFF.

This clonotype occurred many times. The chain employs TRBV7-6 and TRBJ2-1, with 10 bases identical to TRBD2. The germline V gene encodes CDR1 SGHVS and CDR2 FNYEAQ. The V and J ends lost 1 base and 7 bases, in that order; junction bases with no gene match: 7. This CDR3 is 16 amino acids long. The CDR3 sequence: CASSLVASGRSNEQFF. The DNA for the CDR3 is TGTGCCAGCAGCTTAGTGGCTAGCGGGAGAAGTAATGAGCAGTTCTTC.

The J gene is TRBJ1-2, the V gene TRBV5-1; a weak D match, TRBD1 (5 bases). Deletions cut 7 bases from V and 2 bases from J, with 18 bases between. CDR1 SGHRS and CDR2 YFSETQ come from the germline V gene. The CDR3 spans 15 residues. The CDR3 loop reads CASFPPTRVNYGYTF. The CDR3 DNA reads as TGCGCCAGCTTCCCCCCCACCAGGGTCAACTATGGCTACACCTTC.

Many counts were recorded for this clonotype. This chain links TRBV11-2 with TRBJ2-1; 8 positions agree with TRBD2. The V gene's germline CDR1 is SGHAT and CDR2 FQNNGV. V shed 3 bases, J shed 4 bases, and the junction held 5 bases outside the gene matches. This CDR3 comprises 15 residues. This CDR3 reads CASSFGAGVYNEQFF. CDR3 DNA: TGTGCCAGCAGCTTCGGAGCGGGAGTATACAATGAGCAGTTCTTC.

In regard to this clonotype: Given a much more abundant clone one base away, this may be a read error. J is TRBJ2-3 and V is TRBV27; TRBD2 aligns across 7 bases. The trim removed 11 bases at V and 2 bases at J, leaving 10 bases unmatched. The CDR3 covers 14 residues. Germline-derived CDR1 and CDR2 are MNHEY and SMNVEV (reference sequence). The CDR3 is CAVVASGATDTQYF. The CDR3 coding sequence is TGTGCCGTGGTGGCTAGCGGCGCCACAGATACGCAGTATTTT.

The chain links TRBV5-1 to TRBJ2-1; D ambiguous. Germline V gives CDR1 SGHRS, CDR2 YFSETQ. With 2 bases removed from V and 4 bases from J, the gap between germline ends came to 16 bases. CDR3 length: 16 residues. The DNA for the CDR3 is TGCGCCAGCAGCTTACATAGTGCCAACACATACAATGAGCAGTTCTTC. It encodes CASSLHSANTYNEQFF. Together with reference TRBV5-1 and TRBJ2-1, the CDR3 gives the full variable domain: KAGVTQTPRYLIKTRGQQVTLSCSPISGHRSVSWYQQTPGQGLQFLFEYFSETQRNKGNFPGRFSGRQFSNSRSEMNVSTLELGDSALYLCASSLHSANTYNEQFFGPGTRLTVL.

At least ten counts were recorded for this clonotype. The chain carries TRBV11-3 and TRBJ2-1; no clear D. V lost 2 bases to trimming and J lost 4 bases, with 6 bases between them. The length of the CDR3 is 13 residues. CDR1 SGHNT and CDR2 YENEEA come from the germline V gene. The CDR3 nucleotides read TGTGCCAGCAGCTTACCTGGATACAATGAGCAGTTCTTC. Translated: CASSLPGYNEQFF.

The table lists this clonotype with many counts. This chain links TRBV29-1 with TRBJ1-2; D gene ambiguous. CDR3 length: 15 residues. Trimming shortened V by 2 bases and J by 2 bases, and 15 bases separated the two germline ends. Germline loops: CDR1 SQVTM, CDR2 ANQGSEA. The CDR3 DNA reads as TGCAGCGTTGAATCTCCCTCGGGTCTGAACTATGGCTACACCTTC. It codes for CSVESPSGLNYGYTF.

This clonotype was recorded at least ten times. The chain is built from TRBV6-6 and TRBJ2-2; D uncertain. This CDR3 is built from 14 residues. The germline gives CDR1 MNHNY, CDR2 SVGAGI (reference sequence). The V end was cut by 2 bases, the J end by 4 bases, with 8 bases between. CDR3 in amino acids: CASSYRAGTGELFF. The CDR3 nucleotides are TGTGCCAGCAGTTACAGGGCTGGCACCGGGGAGCTGTTTTTT.

This clonotype was found many times. The chain joins TRBV11-2 to TRBJ2-5; D not certain. V gave up 0 bases and J gave up 6 bases, with 8 bases separating them. CDR1 is SGHAT, CDR2 FQNNGV, per germline. CDR3 length: 13 amino acids. Here the CDR3 DNA reads TGTGCCAGCAGCTTAGATCGGGTGCAGACCCAGTACTTC. Translating it yields CASSLDRVQTQYF.

This clonotype was observed at least ten times. The chain uses TRBV19 and TRBJ2-1, with TRBD1 identical over 7 bases. Trimming cost V 2 bases and J 6 bases; bases outside gene matches: 1. The CDR3 has 13 amino acids. The V gene's germline CDR1 is LNHDA and CDR2 SQIVND (reference sequence). The CDR3 bases are TGTGCCAGTAGTATAAGACAGGGCAATGAGCAGTTCTTC. This encodes CASSIRQGNEQFF.

This clonotype was found many times. The CDR3 loop is CASSSLGETQYF. The CDR3 DNA reads TGCGCCAGCAGCTCCTTGGGAGAGACCCAGTACTTC. The chain links TRBV5-1 to TRBJ2-5; D not resolved. Trimming removed 3 bases from V and 4 bases from J, with 7 bases in between. The V gene's germline CDR1 is SGHRS and CDR2 YFSETQ. The CDR3 totals 12 residues. The whole variable domain, remainder taken from reference TRBV5-1 and TRBJ2-5, is KAGVTQTPRYLIKTRGQQVTLSCSPISGHRSVSWYQQTPGQGLQFLFEYFSETQRNKGNFPGRFSGRQFSNSRSEMNVSTLELGDSALYLCASSSLGETQYFGPGTRLLVL.

This clonotype was seen many times. The V and J genes are TRBV7-2 and TRBJ2-5, with 8 bases lining up with TRBD2. Looked up from germline, CDR1 is SGHTA and CDR2 is FQGNSA. The V and J ends lost 2 bases and 4 bases, in that order; junction bases with no gene match: 9. This CDR3 spans 16 amino acids. CDR3 in amino acids: CASSLIPAGVGETQYF. In DNA form, the CDR3 reads TGTGCCAGCAGCTTAATCCCAGCGGGAGTTGGAGAGACCCAGTACTTC.

This clonotype has a count of ten or more. This chain connects TRBV10-3 to TRBJ2-6; no clear D. Between the trimmed V and J ends, which lost 0 bases and 0 bases, there was a span of 6 bases. Germline V lookup: CDR1 ENHRY, CDR2 SYGVKD. The length of the CDR3 is 16 residues. This CDR3 is CAISESIGSGANVLTF. DNA for the CDR3: TGTGCCATCAGTGAGTCTATCGGCTCTGGGGCCAACGTCCTGACTTTC.

This clonotype was seen at least ten times. V gene TRBV29-1 combines with J gene TRBJ2-3; 8 positions agree with TRBD2. J gave up 6 bases and V 0 bases, and 2 bases lay outside the gene matches. From germline, CDR1 is SQVTM and CDR2 ANQGSEA. The length of the CDR3 is 13 residues. CDR3 protein: CSVEDERGDTQYF. CDR3 nucleotides: TGCAGCGTTGAAGATGAGCGGGGGGATACGCAGTATTTT.